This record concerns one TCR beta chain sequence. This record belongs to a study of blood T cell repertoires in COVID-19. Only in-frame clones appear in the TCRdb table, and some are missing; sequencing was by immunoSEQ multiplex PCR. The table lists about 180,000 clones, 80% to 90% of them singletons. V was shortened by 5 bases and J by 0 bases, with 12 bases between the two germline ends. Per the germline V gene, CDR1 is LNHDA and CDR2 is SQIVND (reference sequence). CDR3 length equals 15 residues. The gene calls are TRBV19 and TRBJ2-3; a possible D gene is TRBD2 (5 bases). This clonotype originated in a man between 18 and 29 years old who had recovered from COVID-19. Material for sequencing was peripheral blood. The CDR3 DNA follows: TGTGCCAGTAGTCCAAGGACTGCTAGCACAGATACGCAGTATTTT. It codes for CASSPRTASTDTQYF.